The 7 T cell receptor beta chains below come from one sample, sequenced in a study of human T cells and chemical hapten exposure. Stated time point: patch test 2, 6 weeks after DPC sensitization. Described treatment: therapeutic diphenylcyclopropenone sensitization with weekly scalp DPC. MiXCR, applied by TCRdb to the RACE reads, yields one record per CDR3 protein. The table has tens of thousands of distinct CDR3 sequences, 6.6% seen once. The material was whole blood, obtained in connection with sensitization to the hapten diphenylcyclopropenone (DPC). These receptor sequences come from a woman aged 30 to 39 with alopecia areata. Some clones in this sample may be carry-over from other donors' samples.

This clonotype came up many times. J is TRBJ2-1 and V is TRBV27; unclear D gene. Trimming removed 10 bases from V and 1 base from J, with 14 bases in between. The length of the CDR3 is 14 residues. Germline lookup yields CDR1 MNHEY and CDR2 SMNVEV (reference sequence). This CDR3 reads CATSWGRSYNEQFF. The CDR3 nucleotides are TGTGCCACCTCCTGGGGTCGGTCCTACAATGAGCAGTTCTTC.

This clonotype was recorded at least ten times. V is TRBV6-4 and J is TRBJ2-1; 11 bases align to TRBD2. The junction had 8 bases not matched to a gene; V was cut back by 4 bases and J by 9 bases. This CDR3 spans 15 amino acids. CDR1 and CDR2 from the germline V gene are MRHNA and SNTAGT. The CDR3 protein is CASSVTSGGNSEQFF. The CDR3 DNA is TGTGCCAGCAGTGTTACTAGCGGGGGTAATAGTGAGCAGTTCTTC.

A few counts support this clonotype. The chain joins TRBV29-1 to TRBJ2-3; no clear D. The CDR3 runs 14 residues. V lost 6 bases and J lost 0, with 13 bases in between. CDR1 and CDR2 (germline): SQVTM, ANQGSEA. The CDR3 DNA reads as TGCAGCGTCAAATCTGGGTTTAGCACAGATACGCAGTATTTT. Translated, it gives CSVKSGFSTDTQYF.

This clonotype occurred many times. The gene calls are TRBV5-1 and TRBJ2-5, with TRBD2 identical over 15 bases. Germline V gene data show CDR1 as SGHRS and CDR2 as YFSETQ. The CDR3 consists of 16 residues. The trim removed 4 bases at V and 5 bases at J, leaving 6 bases unmatched. The CDR3 DNA reads as TGCGCCAGCAGCCCCGGGACTAGCGGGGGGCCTGAGACCCAGTACTTC. Its translation: CASSPGTSGGPETQYF.

This clonotype has a handful of counts. The CDR3 nucleotides read TGTGCCAGCTCACCACCGGGGGGAGAGGCGGATCAGCCCCAGCATTTT. Amino acids: CASSPPGGEADQPQHF. The chain has TRBV18 and TRBJ1-5, with TRBD1 as a possible D gene (5 bases). Germline CDR1 reads KGHSH; CDR2 reads LQKENI. With 0 bases removed from V and 5 bases from J, the gap between germline ends came to 14 bases. The CDR3 sequence is 16 residues long.

Many counts were recorded for this clonotype. The rearrangement uses TRBV29-1 and TRBJ2-2; D perhaps matches TRBD2 (5 bases). The CDR3 is made up of 15 amino acids. Germline values: CDR1 SQVTM, CDR2 ANQGSEA. Trimming pared 1 base from V and 3 bases from J, leaving 12 bases between. This CDR3 is CSVEANQDYTGELFF. In nucleotides, the CDR3 is TGCAGCGTTGAAGCAAATCAGGACTACACCGGGGAGCTGTTTTTT.

On this clonotype itself: A much larger clone sits a single nucleotide away, making a read error possible. V is TRBV2 and J is TRBJ1-5; D is possibly TRBD1 (5 bases). The CDR3 loop spans 16 amino acids. Germline values: CDR1 SNHLY, CDR2 FYNNEI. The CDR3 region has the DNA TGTGTCAGCACCGGGGACGGTCTCTATAGCAATCAGCCCCAGCATTTT. Residues: CVSTGDGLYSNQPQHF.